This TCR beta chain was sequenced for a study of T cells in Graves' hyperthyroidism and ophthalmopathy. It was RNA transcripts that yielded the amplified TCR beta CDR3 regions. During a first-round RT-PCR of the TCR CDR3, the HTBI primer set was used. From the multiplex PCR reads, TCRdb called clonotypes with MiXCR, one entry per CDR3 protein. Of about 590,000 distinct CDR3 sequences in the sample, 11% to 15% were seen once. This clonotype has a count of ten or more. From germline, CDR1 is SGHTA and CDR2 FQGNSA. Unmatched junction bases numbered 12, after V lost 4 bases and J lost 7 bases. The CDR3 consists of 17 residues.

The sequencing input was blood. V and J are TRBV7-2 and TRBJ2-1, with TRBD2 identical over 11 bases. This TCR came from a woman aged 18-29 years with Graves' ophthalmopathy. CDR3 residues: CASSWGPGLAVPNEQFF. For the CDR3, the DNA is TGTGCCAGCAGCTGGGGCCCGGGACTAGCGGTACCTAATGAGCAGTTCTTC. Filled out from reference TRBV7-2 and TRBJ2-1, the complete variable domain reads GAGVSQSPSNKVTEKGKDVELRCDPISGHTALYWYRQSLGQGLEFLIYFQGNSAPDKSGLPSDRFSAERTGGSVSTLTIQRTQQEDSAVYLCASSWGPGLAVPNEQFFGPGTRLTVL.